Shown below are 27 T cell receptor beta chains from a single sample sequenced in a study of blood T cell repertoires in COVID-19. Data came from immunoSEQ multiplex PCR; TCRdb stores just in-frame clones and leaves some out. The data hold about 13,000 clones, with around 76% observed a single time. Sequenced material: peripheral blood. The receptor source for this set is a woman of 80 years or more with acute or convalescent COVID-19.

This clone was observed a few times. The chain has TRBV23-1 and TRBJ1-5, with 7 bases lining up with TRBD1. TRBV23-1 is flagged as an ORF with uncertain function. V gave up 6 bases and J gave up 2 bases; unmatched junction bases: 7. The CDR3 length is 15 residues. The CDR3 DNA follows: TGCGCCAGCAGACGTTACGGGACAGGCAATCAGCCCCAGCATTTT. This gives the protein CASRRYGTGNQPQHF.

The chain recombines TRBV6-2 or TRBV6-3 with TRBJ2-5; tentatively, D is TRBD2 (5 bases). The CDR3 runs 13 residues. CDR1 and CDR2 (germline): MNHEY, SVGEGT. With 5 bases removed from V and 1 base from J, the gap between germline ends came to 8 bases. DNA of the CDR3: TGTGCCAGCAGTCGAGCGGTCCAAGAGACCCAGTACTTC. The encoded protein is CASSRAVQETQYF.

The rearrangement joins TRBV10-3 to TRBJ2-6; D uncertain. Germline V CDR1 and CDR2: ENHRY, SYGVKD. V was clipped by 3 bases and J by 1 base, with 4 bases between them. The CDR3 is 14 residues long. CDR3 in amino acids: CAISDPSGANVLTF. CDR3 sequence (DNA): TGTGCCATCAGTGACCCATCTGGGGCCAACGTCCTGACTTTC.

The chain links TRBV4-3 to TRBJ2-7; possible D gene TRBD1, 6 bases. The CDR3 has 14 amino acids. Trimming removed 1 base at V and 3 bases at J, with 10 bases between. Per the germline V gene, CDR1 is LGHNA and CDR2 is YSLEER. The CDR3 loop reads CASSQGRGGYEQYF. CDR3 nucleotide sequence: TGCGCCAGCAGCCAAGGTAGAGGGGGCTACGAGCAGTACTTC.

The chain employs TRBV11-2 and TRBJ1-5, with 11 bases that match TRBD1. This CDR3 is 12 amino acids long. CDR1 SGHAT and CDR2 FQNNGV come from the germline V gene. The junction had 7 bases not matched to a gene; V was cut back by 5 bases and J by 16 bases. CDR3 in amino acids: CASSIGQGALHF. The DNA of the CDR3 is TGTGCCAGCAGCATCGGACAGGGGGCCTTACATTTT. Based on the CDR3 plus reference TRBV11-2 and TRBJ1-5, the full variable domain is EAGVAQSPRYKIIEKRQSVAFWCNPISGHATLYWYQQILGQGPKLLIQFQNNGVVDDSQLPKDRFSAERLKGVDSTLKIQPAKLEDSAVYLCASSIGQGALHFGDGTRLSIL.

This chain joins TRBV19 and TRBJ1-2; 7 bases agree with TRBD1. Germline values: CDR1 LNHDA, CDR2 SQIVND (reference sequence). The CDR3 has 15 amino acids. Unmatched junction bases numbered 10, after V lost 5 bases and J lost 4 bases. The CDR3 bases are TGTGCCAGTAGTTTCGCCGGGACAGAGGTCTATGGCTACACCTTC. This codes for CASSFAGTEVYGYTF. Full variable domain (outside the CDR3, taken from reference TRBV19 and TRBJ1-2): DGGITQSPKYLFRKEGQNVTLSCEQNLNHDAMYWYRQDPGQGLRLIYYSQIVNDFQKGDIAEGYSVSREKKESFPLTVTSAQKNPTAFYLCASSFAGTEVYGYTFGSGTRLTVV.

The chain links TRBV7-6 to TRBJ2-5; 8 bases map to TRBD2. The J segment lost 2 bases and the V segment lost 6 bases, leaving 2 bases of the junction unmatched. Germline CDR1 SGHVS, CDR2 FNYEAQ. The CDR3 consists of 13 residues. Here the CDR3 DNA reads TGTGCCAGCAGTCGCGGGAGGCAAGAGACCCAGTACTTC. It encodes CASSRGRQETQYF.

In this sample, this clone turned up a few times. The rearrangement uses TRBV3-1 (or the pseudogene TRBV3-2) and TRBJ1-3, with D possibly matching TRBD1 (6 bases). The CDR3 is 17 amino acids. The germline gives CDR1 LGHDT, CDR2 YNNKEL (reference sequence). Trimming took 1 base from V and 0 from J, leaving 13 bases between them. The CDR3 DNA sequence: TGTGCCAGCAGCCAAGTGGCAGGGGCTCTCTCTGGAAACACCATATATTTT. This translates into CASSQVAGALSGNTIYF.

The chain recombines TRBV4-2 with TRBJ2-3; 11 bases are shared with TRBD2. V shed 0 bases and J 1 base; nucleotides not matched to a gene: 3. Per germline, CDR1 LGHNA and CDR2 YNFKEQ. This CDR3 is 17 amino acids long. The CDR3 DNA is TGTGCCAGCAGCCAAGACGTAGCGGGGGGGGGCACAGATACGCAGTATTTT. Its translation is CASSQDVAGGGTDTQYF.

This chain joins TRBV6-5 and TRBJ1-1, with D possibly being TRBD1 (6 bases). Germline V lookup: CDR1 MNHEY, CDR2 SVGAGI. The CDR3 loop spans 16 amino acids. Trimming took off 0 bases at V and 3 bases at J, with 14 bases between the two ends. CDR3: CASSYSGWTVDTEAFF. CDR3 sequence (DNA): TGTGCCAGCAGTTACTCGGGGTGGACAGTTGACACTGAAGCTTTCTTT.

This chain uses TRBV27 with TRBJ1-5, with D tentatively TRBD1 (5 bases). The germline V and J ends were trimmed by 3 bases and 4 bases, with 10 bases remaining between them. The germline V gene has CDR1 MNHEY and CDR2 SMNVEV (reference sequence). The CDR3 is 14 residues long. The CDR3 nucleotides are TGTGCCAGCAGTTTCCAGGGAAGGAATCAGCCCCAGCATTTT. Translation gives CASSFQGRNQPQHF.

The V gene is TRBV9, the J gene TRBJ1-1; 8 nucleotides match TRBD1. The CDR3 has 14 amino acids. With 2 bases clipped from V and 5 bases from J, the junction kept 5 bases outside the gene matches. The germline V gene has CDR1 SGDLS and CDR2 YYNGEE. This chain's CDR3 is CASSVDRVRTEAFF. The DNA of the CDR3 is TGTGCCAGCAGCGTGGACAGGGTCCGGACTGAAGCTTTCTTT.

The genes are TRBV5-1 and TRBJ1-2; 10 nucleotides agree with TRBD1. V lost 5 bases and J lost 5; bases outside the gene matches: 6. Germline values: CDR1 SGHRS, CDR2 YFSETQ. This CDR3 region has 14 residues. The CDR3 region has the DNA TGCGCCAGCAGTTCACCGGGACAGGGGTATGGCTACACCTTC. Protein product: CASSSPGQGYGYTF.

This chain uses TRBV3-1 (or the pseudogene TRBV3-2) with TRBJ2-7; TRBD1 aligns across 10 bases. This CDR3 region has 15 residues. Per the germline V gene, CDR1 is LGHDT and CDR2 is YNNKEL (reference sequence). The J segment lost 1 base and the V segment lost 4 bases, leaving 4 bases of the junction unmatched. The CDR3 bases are TGTGCCAGCAGCCCGCGGGACAGGGGTTCCTACGAGCAGTACTTC. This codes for CASSPRDRGSYEQYF.

CDR3 loop: CASSEGDRGKTQYF. The DNA for the CDR3 is TGTGCCAGCAGTGAAGGGGACAGGGGGAAGACCCAGTACTTC. This chain links TRBV2 with TRBJ2-5; 11 nucleotides agree with TRBD1. The V gene's germline CDR1 is SNHLY and CDR2 FYNNEI. Trimming took 1 base from V and 6 from J; bases not matched to a gene: 1. The CDR3 is 14 amino acids.

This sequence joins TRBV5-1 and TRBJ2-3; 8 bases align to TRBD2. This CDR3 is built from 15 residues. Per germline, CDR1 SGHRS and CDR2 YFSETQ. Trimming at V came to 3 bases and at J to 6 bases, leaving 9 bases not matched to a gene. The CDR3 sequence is CASSWGGGRGDTQYF. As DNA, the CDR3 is TGCGCCAGCAGCTGGGGCGGGGGGCGAGGGGATACGCAGTATTTT.

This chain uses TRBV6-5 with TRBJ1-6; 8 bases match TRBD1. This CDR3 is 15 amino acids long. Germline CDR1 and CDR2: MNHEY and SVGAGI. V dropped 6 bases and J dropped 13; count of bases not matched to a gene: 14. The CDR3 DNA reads TGTGCCAGCAGGTATCCAGGGGGCGCGGAGAGGCCCCTCCACTTT. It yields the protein CASRYPGGAERPLHF.

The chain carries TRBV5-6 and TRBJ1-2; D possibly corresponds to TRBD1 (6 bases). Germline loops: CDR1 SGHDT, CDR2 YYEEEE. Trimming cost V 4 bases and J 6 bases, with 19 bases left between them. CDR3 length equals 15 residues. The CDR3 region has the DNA TGTGCCAGCAGCCTGAGACAGGTATATCTAGATGGCTACACCTTC. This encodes CASSLRQVYLDGYTF.

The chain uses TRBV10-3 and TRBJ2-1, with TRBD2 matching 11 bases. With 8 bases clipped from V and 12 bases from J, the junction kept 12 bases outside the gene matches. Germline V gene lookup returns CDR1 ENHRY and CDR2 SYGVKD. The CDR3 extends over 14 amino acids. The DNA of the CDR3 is TGTGCCATCTCGGAGGAACTAGCGGGGGCTAGGCAGTTCTTC. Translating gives CAISEELAGARQFF.

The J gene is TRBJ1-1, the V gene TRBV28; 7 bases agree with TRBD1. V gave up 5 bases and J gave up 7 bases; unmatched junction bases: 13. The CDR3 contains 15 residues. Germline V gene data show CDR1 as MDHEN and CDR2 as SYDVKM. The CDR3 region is CASSVNRGGLFEAFF. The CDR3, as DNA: TGTGCCAGCAGTGTCAACAGGGGAGGACTTTTTGAAGCTTTCTTT.

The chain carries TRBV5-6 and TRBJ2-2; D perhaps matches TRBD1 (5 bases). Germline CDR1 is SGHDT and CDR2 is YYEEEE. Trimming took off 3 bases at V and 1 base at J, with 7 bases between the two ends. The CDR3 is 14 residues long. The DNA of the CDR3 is TGTGCCAGCAGCTGGGGCCTGAACACCGGGGAGCTGTTTTTT. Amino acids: CASSWGLNTGELFF.

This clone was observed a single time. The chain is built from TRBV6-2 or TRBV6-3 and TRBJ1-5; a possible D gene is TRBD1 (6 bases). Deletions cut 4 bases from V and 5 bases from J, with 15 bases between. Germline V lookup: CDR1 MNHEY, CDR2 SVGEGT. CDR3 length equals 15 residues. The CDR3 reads CASSSDRSWDQPQHF. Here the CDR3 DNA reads TGTGCCAGCAGTTCAGACAGGTCTTGGGATCAGCCCCAGCATTTT.

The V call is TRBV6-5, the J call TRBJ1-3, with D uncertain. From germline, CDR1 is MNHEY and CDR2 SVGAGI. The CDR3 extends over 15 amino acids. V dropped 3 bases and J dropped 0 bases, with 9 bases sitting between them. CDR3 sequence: CASSYSVISGNTIYF. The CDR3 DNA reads TGTGCCAGCAGTTATTCGGTCATCTCTGGAAACACCATATATTTT.

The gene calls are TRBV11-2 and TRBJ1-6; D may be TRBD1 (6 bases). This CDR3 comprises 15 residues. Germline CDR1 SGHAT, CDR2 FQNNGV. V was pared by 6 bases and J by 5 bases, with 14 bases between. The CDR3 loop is CASSLLWTDNSPLHF. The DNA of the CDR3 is TGTGCCAGCAGTCTCCTTTGGACAGATAATTCACCCCTCCACTTT.

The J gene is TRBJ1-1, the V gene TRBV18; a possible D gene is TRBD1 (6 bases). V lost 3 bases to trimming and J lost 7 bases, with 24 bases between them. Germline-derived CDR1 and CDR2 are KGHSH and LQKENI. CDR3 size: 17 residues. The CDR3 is CASSPGVLGRGALEAFF. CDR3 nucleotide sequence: TGTGCCAGCTCACCGGGGGTTCTGGGCAGGGGCGCTCTTGAAGCTTTCTTT.

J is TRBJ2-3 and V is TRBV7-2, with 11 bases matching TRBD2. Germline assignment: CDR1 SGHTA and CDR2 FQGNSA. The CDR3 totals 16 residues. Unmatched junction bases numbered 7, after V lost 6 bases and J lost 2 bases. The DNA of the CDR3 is TGTGCCAGCAGAATCACTAGCGGGGGTAACACAGATACGCAGTATTTT. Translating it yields CASRITSGGNTDTQYF.

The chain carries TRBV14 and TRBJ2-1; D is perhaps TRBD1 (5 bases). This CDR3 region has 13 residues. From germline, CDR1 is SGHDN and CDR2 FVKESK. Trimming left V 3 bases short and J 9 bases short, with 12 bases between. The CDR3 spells CASSQTGRGEQFF. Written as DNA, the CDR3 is TGTGCCAGCAGCCAGACCGGTAGGGGTGAGCAGTTCTTC.